Listed here is a single T cell receptor beta chain. The record originates from a study of graft-versus-host responses after intestinal transplantation. Study details: Anti-thymocyte globulin was used for induction in all recipients, who then took tacrolimus and steroids for approximately 3 years.

CD4 and CD8 responders that proliferated in the reaction were FACS-sorted. Germline V gene sequence: CDR1 MNHNY, CDR2 SVGAGI (reference sequence). Unmatched junction bases numbered 3, after V lost 0 bases and J lost 6 bases. The CDR3 covers 14 residues. Study-wide findings and caveats: Investigators detected GvH clones in recipient marrow, with some emerging earlier in ileum or blood. Graft-donor T cell macrochimerism coincided with high graft-versus-host to host-versus-graft clonal ratios in allografts.

Sequencing was performed with immunoSEQ multiplex PCR; in TCRdb, only in-frame clones are kept and a portion is missing. The profile shows about 18,000 clones, 35% to 45% of them singletons. The source material was alloreactive CD4+ T cells from a mixed lymphocyte reaction culture, sampled before intestinal transplant. Subset: CFSE-low proliferating T cells sorted from roughly 6-day pre-transplant mixed lymphocyte reaction (GvH or HvG direction). The clonotype comes from a human patient who received an intestinal transplant. The rearrangement links TRBV6-6 to TRBJ1-2; TRBD1 aligns across 8 bases. The CDR3 DNA reads TGTGCCAGCAGTTACTCGGACAGGGCTAATGGCTACACCTTC. This codes for CASSYSDRANGYTF.